This passage covers 23 T cell receptor beta chains from one sample sequenced in a study of regulatory T cells in long-lasting Graves disease (dated by TCRdb to the early 2020s). The time point label, read with the paper, signifies: newly diagnosed GD, antithyroid drugs for less than 3 months. For both TCR sequencing and RNA sequencing, RNA was extracted from PBMCs in TRIzol. Library generation was performed with multiplex PCR. Data came from an Illumina HiSeq 4000. iRepertoire HTBI primers and Arm-PCR amplification of CDR3 regions were used to construct TCR beta libraries. TCRdb reran the public reads through fastp at Q25 and MiXCR, keeping productive beta chains. A single entry per CDR3 protein holds the most common genes and DNA from its merged rows. The sample table contains about 460,000 distinct CDR3 sequences; only one count was recorded for 12% to 15% of them. The ten largest account for about a sixth of the sample.

A further study also used this sample, focusing on T cells in Graves' hyperthyroidism and ophthalmopathy.

This specimen consisted of peripheral blood mononuclear cells (PBMCs), obtained at new diagnosis, from a patient treated with antithyroid drugs. These receptors came from a woman aged 45-65 years with Graves disease. Donor details come from another sample of the same person, matched by shared clones.

The V call is TRBV6-2 or TRBV6-3, the J call TRBJ2-7; tentative D call: TRBD1 (5 bases). Germline CDR1 is MNHEY and CDR2 is SVGEGT. The CDR3 loop spans 13 amino acids. The V end lost 7 bases, the J end lost 4 bases, and 14 bases lay between the germline ends. DNA of the CDR3: TGTGCCAGCACCTTGGGTCAGGGATACGAGCAGTACTTC. Residues: CASTLGQGYEQYF.

In the case of this clonotype: With a much larger clone just one base away, this may be a read error. The rearrangement links TRBV7-9 to TRBJ2-3; 7 nucleotides line up with TRBD2. Germline lookup yields CDR1 SEHNR and CDR2 FQNEAQ (reference sequence). CDR3 length: 13 amino acids. V lost 4 bases to trimming and J lost 6 bases; unmatched junction nucleotides: 4. This CDR3 reads CASSWDYTDTQYF. The CDR3 DNA sequence: TGTGCCAGCAGCTGGGACTACACTGATACGCAGTATTTT.

There are many counts of this clonotype. The germline gene is not matched at one end of the junction; a read error may be the cause. The chain employs TRBV5-1 and TRBJ1-1; a weak D match, TRBD1 (5 bases). This CDR3 spans 13 amino acids. Germline CDR1 SGHRS, CDR2 YFSETQ. Written as DNA, the CDR3 is TGTGCCAGCAGCCAGCAGGGGAACACTGAAGCTTTCTTT. Amino acids: CASSQQGNTEAFF.

The chain couples TRBV4-1 to TRBJ2-3, with TRBD2 matching 7 bases. The CDR3 has 17 amino acids. CDR1 is MGHRA, CDR2 YSYEKL, per germline. V gave up 2 bases and J gave up 1 base; unmatched junction bases: 9. The CDR3 here is CASSQWGQREGTDTQYF. The DNA for the CDR3 is TGCGCCAGCAGCCAATGGGGCCAGCGGGAAGGCACAGATACGCAGTATTTT.

For this clonotype: A much larger clone differs by one base, so this may be a read error. The V gene is TRBV28, the J gene TRBJ1-5, with 9 bases matching TRBD1. The length of the CDR3 is 15 residues. The germline CDR1 and CDR2 sequences are MDHEN and SYDVKM. CDR3 in amino acids: CASSPQGAGDQPQRF. For the CDR3, the DNA is TGTGCCAGCAGTCCACAGGGGGCCGGGGATCAGCCCCAGCGTTTT.

This clonotype was recorded many times. The V gene is TRBV6-1, the J gene TRBJ2-2, with D perhaps matching TRBD1 (6 bases). V was pared by 6 bases and J by 6 bases, with 14 bases between. In germline, CDR1 is MNHNS, CDR2 SASEGT. The CDR3 has 14 residues. This CDR3 is CASRPQGWAGELFF. The CDR3 coding sequence is TGTGCCAGCAGGCCCCAGGGGTGGGCCGGGGAGCTGTTTTTT.

This clonotype was seen many times. The J gene is TRBJ2-7, the V gene TRBV6-1; D tentatively reads TRBD1 or TRBD2 (5 bases each). Trimming stripped 6 bases from V and 7 bases from J, with 16 bases between. Germline-derived CDR1 and CDR2 are MNHNS and SASEGT. The CDR3 has 13 amino acids. CDR3 sequence: CASRNGAIREQYF. In DNA form, the CDR3 reads TGTGCCAGCAGAAACGGGGCCATACGTGAGCAGTACTTC.

V usage is TRBV5-1 and J usage is TRBJ2-5, with 10 bases identical to TRBD1. The length of the CDR3 is 16 residues. Germline assignment: CDR1 SGHRS and CDR2 YFSETQ. The J segment lost 5 bases and the V segment lost 4 bases, leaving 11 bases of the junction unmatched. The CDR3 nucleotides are TGCGCCAGCAGCGCCCCCGACAGGGGGCAATGGGAGACCCAGTACTTC. Its protein product is CASSAPDRGQWETQYF.

In its sample, this clonotype was seen many times. V gene TRBV2 combines with J gene TRBJ1-2; D is ambiguous. The CDR3 runs to 11 residues. The V end was cut by 6 bases, the J end by 1 base, with 3 bases between. Germline assignment: CDR1 SNHLY and CDR2 FYNNEI. The CDR3, as DNA: TGTGCCAGCAGGGTTAACTATGGCTACACCTTC. Protein sequence: CASRVNYGYTF.

This clonotype was found many times. The chain recombines TRBV11-2 with TRBJ2-5; D remains unclear. The germline V gene has CDR1 SGHAT and CDR2 FQNNGV. V lost 4 bases and J lost 3, with 15 bases in between. The CDR3 length is 15 residues. The CDR3 region is CASSSGATLEETQYF. In DNA, the CDR3 is TGTGCCAGCAGCTCAGGAGCTACCCTAGAAGAGACCCAGTACTTC.

This clonotype was recorded a few times. V gene TRBV5-1 combines with J gene TRBJ2-5, with D hard to call. The CDR3 is 13 residues long. Germline assignment: CDR1 SGHRS and CDR2 YFSETQ. Between the trimmed V and J ends, which lost 2 bases and 5 bases, there was a span of 10 bases. CDR3 amino acids: CASSLIFGETQYF. The CDR3 region has the DNA TGCGCCAGCAGCTTAATCTTCGGGGAGACCCAGTACTTC.

With regard to this clonotype: This may come from a read error, since a much larger clone is one base off. V gene TRBV30 combines with J gene TRBJ2-7, with a weak D call TRBD2 (6 bases). Germline CDR1 is GTSNPN and CDR2 is SVGIG (reference sequence). This CDR3 region has 14 residues. Trimming cost V 0 bases and J 7 bases, with 16 bases left between them. CDR3 coding DNA: TGTGCCTGGAGTGTGTTGCGGGATAACAATGAGCAGTACTTC. Translating it yields CAWSVLRDNNEQYF.

A few counts support this clonotype. DNA for the CDR3: TGTGCCAGCAGAGAGACAGGGAGCTATGGCTACACCTTC. Translating it yields CASRETGSYGYTF. The V and J genes are TRBV6-1 and TRBJ1-2; TRBD1 agrees at 7 bases. The CDR3 length is 13 residues. Germline V CDR1 and CDR2: MNHNS, SASEGT. After removal of 6 bases from V and 4 bases from J, the junction contained 5 bases not matched to a gene.

This clonotype appeared many times. V is TRBV27 and J is TRBJ1-1; TRBD1 might be the D (5 bases). The V gene lost 4 bases and the J gene lost 4 bases, with 16 bases spanning the gap. CDR3 size: 15 residues. Germline V CDR1 and CDR2: MNHEY, SMNVEV (reference sequence). CDR3 bases: TGTGCCAGCAGTTCCGGGACCCCGTCCTCCACTGAAGCTTTCTTT. Translating gives CASSSGTPSSTEAFF.

The sample holds a few counts of this clonotype. The chain employs TRBV12-5 and TRBJ2-1; 8 nucleotides line up with TRBD2. The V segment lost 7 bases and the J segment 2 bases; nucleotides outside the gene matches: 4. The CDR3 contains 14 residues. Looked up from germline, CDR1 is LGHNT and CDR2 is FRNRAP. The CDR3 is CASATSGTYNEQFF. Written as DNA, the CDR3 is TGTGCTAGTGCCACTAGCGGAACCTACAATGAGCAGTTCTTC.

This clonotype was seen many times. This rearrangement joins TRBV27 to TRBJ2-5; 10 nucleotides match TRBD2. CDR1 and CDR2 (germline): MNHEY, SMNVEV (reference sequence). The CDR3 consists of 16 residues. The V gene end was trimmed by 5 bases and the J gene end by 1 base; junction bases not matched to a gene: 7. Written as DNA, the CDR3 is TGTGCCAGCAGTAGTATAGCGGGAGGCATCCAAGAGACCCAGTACTTC. Translation gives CASSSIAGGIQETQYF.

The table lists this clonotype with many counts. The chain couples TRBV19 to TRBJ1-1, with D tentatively TRBD1 (5 bases). Germline CDR1 LNHDA, CDR2 SQIVND (reference sequence). Deletions cut 8 bases from V and 0 bases from J, with 16 bases between. The CDR3 covers 15 residues. CDR3 sequence reads: CASRFRGSMNTEAFF. Written as DNA, the CDR3 is TGTGCCAGTCGTTTTCGGGGCAGCATGAACACTGAAGCTTTCTTT.

Comment on this clonotype: A much larger clone differs from this one at a single base, so this may be a read error. In DNA form, the CDR3 reads TGTGCCAGCAGCTTAGTTGGTTCCTGGGAGACCCAGTACTTC. Its protein product is CASSLVGSWETQYF. The chain recombines TRBV7-9 with TRBJ2-5; D is unclear. V shed 1 base and J shed 5 bases, with 11 bases lying between them. The CDR3 sequence is 14 residues long. Germline V lookup: CDR1 SEHNR, CDR2 FQNEAQ (reference sequence).

There are a few counts of this clonotype. The chain carries TRBV5-1 and TRBJ2-2; D not resolved. Germline CDR1 reads SGHRS; CDR2 reads YFSETQ. The ends were cut back, 0 bases at V and 0 bases at J, with 12 bases in the middle. CDR3 size: 17 residues. The CDR3 sequence is CASSLAAAVANTGELFF. The DNA for the CDR3 is TGCGCCAGCAGCTTGGCTGCGGCGGTCGCGAACACCGGGGAGCTGTTTTTT.

This clonotype was recorded at least ten times. The rearrangement joins TRBV30 to TRBJ2-1; D possibly corresponds to TRBD1 (5 bases). The germline V gene encodes CDR1 GTSNPN and CDR2 SVGIG (reference sequence). Trimming left V 3 bases short and J 3 bases short, with 9 bases between. This CDR3 contains 13 residues. CDR3 in amino acids: CAWRKGLYNEQFF. Here the CDR3 DNA reads TGTGCCTGGAGGAAGGGGCTCTACAATGAGCAGTTCTTC.

This clonotype was seen many times. The gene calls are TRBV2 and TRBJ2-7; D gene unclear. This CDR3 spans 16 amino acids. Trimming left V 1 base short and J 0 bases short, with 13 bases between. Germline V gives CDR1 SNHLY, CDR2 FYNNEI. CDR3 coding DNA: TGTGCCAGCAGTGAAGGTTCGAGATCTAGCTCCTACGAGCAGTACTTC. Residues: CASSEGSRSSSYEQYF.

This clonotype was counted ten times or more. The chain employs TRBV6-5 and TRBJ2-1; D is ambiguous. The V and J ends lost 0 bases and 4 bases respectively, with 13 bases between them. There are 16 residues in the CDR3. Germline loops: CDR1 MNHEY, CDR2 SVGAGI. CDR3 nucleotides: TGTGCCAGCAGTTACTCCTTGGGTAACCCGTACAATGAGCAGTTCTTC. Encoded protein: CASSYSLGNPYNEQFF.

This clonotype has ten or more counts. The chain has TRBV2 and TRBJ2-1, with 7 bases aligning to TRBD2. Trimming took 8 bases from V and 5 from J; bases not matched to a gene: 9. CDR3 size: 14 residues. Germline V lookup: CDR1 SNHLY, CDR2 FYNNEI. DNA for the CDR3: TGTGCCAGCTTTGGACGGGGAGGGAACAATGAGCAGTTCTTC. It specifies CASFGRGGNNEQFF.